Listed below are T cell receptor beta chains from one sample, sequenced in a study of identical twins. In TCRdb, the 5' RACE reads were re-called with MiXCR into one record per CDR3 protein. The table records 280,000 or so distinct CDR3 sequences, less than 9% of them present only once. These data were likewise used in another study, on yellow fever vaccine responses in identical twins.

The sequenced sample consisted of memory (CD45RO+) T cells sorted from blood. Every receptor here comes from a woman under 30 in good health. CDR3s include the opening cysteine and the closing phenylalanine or tryptophan. The D gene is left open where the match is weak. A row's size may be missing; if present it is once, few, many or a size class.

>TRBJ2-2|TRBV10-3|many|.
CATTGTGELFF
TGTGCCACGACAGGGACTGGGGAGCTGTTTTTT
>TRBJ2-3|TRBV3-1|many|.
CASSQTVTDTQYF
TGTGCCAGCAGCCAAACGGTTACAGATACGCAGTATTTT
>TRBJ2-5|TRBV20-1|.|TRBD2
CSARGVEREGRETQYF
TGCAGTGCTAGGGGGGTCGAGCGGGAGGGCCGGGAGACCCAGTACTTC
>TRBJ1-6|TRBV5-1|many|.
CASGRDGDNSPLHF
TGCGCCAGCGGACGGGACGGGGATAATTCACCCCTCCACTTT
>TRBJ1-4|TRBV28|.|.
CASGKHAGDWGEKLFF
TGTGCCAGCGGCAAGCATGCTGGGGATTGGGGTGAAAAACTGTTTTTT
>TRBJ1-1|TRBV29-1|many|.
CSVAGGQRNTEAFF
TGCAGCGTTGCGGGGGGTCAGAGGAACACTGAAGCTTTCTTT
>TRBJ1-2|TRBV28|few|TRBD1
CASLLGQGASGYTF
TGTGCCAGCCTTCTGGGACAGGGGGCTTCTGGCTACACCTTC
>TRBJ2-7|TRBV4-2|many|.
CASSQSRSSGTYEQYF
TGTGCCAGCAGCCAATCTCGTTCGTCTGGGACCTACGAGCAGTACTTC
>TRBJ2-3|TRBV20-1|.|.
CSAPPEVGGELAGASTDTQYF
TGCAGTGCTCCCCCGGAGGTGGGGGGTGAGTTGGCGGGGGCTAGCACAGATACGCAGTATTTT
>TRBJ2-2|TRBV12-3/TRBV12-4|many|TRBD1
CASSLRGRRVGELFF
TGTGCCAGCAGTTTAAGGGGGCGTAGAGTCGGGGAGCTGTTTTTT
>TRBJ1-1|TRBV20-1|few|.
CSARDRRRDTEAFF
TGCAGTGCTAGAGACAGGCGCCGGGACACTGAAGCTTTCTTT
>TRBJ2-5|TRBV25-1|many|TRBD1
CASSESLIDRAIQETQYF
TGTGCCAGCAGTGAATCCCTGATAGACAGGGCCATTCAAGAGACCCAGTACTTC
>TRBJ2-1|TRBV6-1|few|TRBD1
CASSEYGQGYNEQFF
TGTGCCAGCAGTGAATACGGACAGGGGTACAATGAGCAGTTCTTC
>TRBJ2-3|TRBV7-2|.|TRBD1
CASSPGQGARDTQYF
TGTGCCAGCAGTCCGGGACAGGGGGCAAGAGATACGCAGTATTTT
>TRBJ1-1|TRBV20-1|few|.
CSARTDTEAFF
TGCAGTGCCCGGACCGATACTGAAGCTTTCTTT
>TRBJ2-7|TRBV24-1|.|TRBD2
CATSDDGTSGRGEQYF
TGTGCCACCAGTGACGATGGGACTAGCGGGAGAGGCGAGCAGTACTTC
>TRBJ1-2|TRBV7-9|.|.
CASSVTDNYGYTF
TGTGCCAGCAGCGTCACAGATAACTATGGCTACACCTTC
>TRBJ2-5|TRBV5-1|few|.
CASSLAVRHYKETQYF
TGCGCCAGCAGCTTGGCCGTACGACATTACAAAGAGACCCAGTACTTC
>TRBJ1-1|TRBV5-4|.|.
CASIENTEAFF
TGTGCCAGCATAGAAAACACTGAGGCTTTCTTT
>TRBJ2-5|TRBV11-2|few|TRBD2
CASSLVAGVGQETQYF
TGTGCCAGCAGCTTAGTTGCGGGAGTAGGTCAAGAGACCCAGTACTTC
>TRBJ1-2|TRBV7-2|many|.
CASSYVGGYTF
TGTGCCAGCAGTTACGTGGGTGGCTACACCTTC
>TRBJ2-2|TRBV11-1|.|.
CASSLGESGELFF
TGTGCCAGCAGCTTAGGGGAATCCGGGGAGCTGTTTTTT
>TRBJ2-1|TRBV6-6|.|.
CASSLPGGSEQFF
TGTGCCAGCAGTTTACCAGGGGGGAGTGAGCAGTTCTTC
>TRBJ1-3|TRBV7-9|many|.
CASSPRGNTIYF
TGTGCCAGCAGCCCACGCGGAAACACCATATATTTT
>TRBJ1-1|TRBV3-1|few|.
CASSLQGSSTEAFF
TGTGCCAGCAGCCTACAGGGTTCGTCCACTGAAGCTTTCTTT